Following are 8 T cell receptor beta chains from one sample sequenced in a study of OX40 agonist ivuxolimab in advanced cancers. The data were produced by immunoSEQ multiplex PCR, yet TCRdb's version contains in-frame clones alone and is incomplete. The sample has about 50,000 clones, around 85% seen once. The material was CD4+ or CD8+ T cells sorted from blood, obtained in a trial of the OX40 agonist ivuxolimab. The receptors come from an adult with an advanced solid tumor such as melanoma, head and neck, liver or kidney cancer.

The chain recombines TRBV6-6 with TRBJ2-1; 9 bases align to TRBD2. Looked up from germline, CDR1 is MNHNY and CDR2 is SVGAGI (reference sequence). V dropped 6 bases and J dropped 5; count of bases not matched to a gene: 5. This CDR3 is 14 amino acids long. DNA for the CDR3: TGTGCCAGCAGAAAGCGGGGGGAGAACAATGAGCAGTTCTTC. Its protein product is CASRKRGENNEQFF.

V gene TRBV6-5 combines with J gene TRBJ1-2; D not resolved. V lost 0 bases, J lost 6 bases, and 14 bases lay in between. This CDR3 contains 15 residues. Germline lookup yields CDR1 MNHEY and CDR2 SVGAGI. CDR3 region: CASSYSRWGEDGYTF. In nucleotides, the CDR3 is TGTGCCAGCAGTTACTCGAGGTGGGGAGAGGATGGCTACACCTTC.

V and J are TRBV10-3 and TRBJ2-2; 11 bases line up with TRBD2. V was pared by 7 bases and J by 2 bases, with 6 bases of the junction left unmatched. Looked up from germline, CDR1 is ENHRY and CDR2 is SYGVKD. CDR3 length equals 16 residues. CDR3 DNA: TGTGCCATCATGCTAGCGGGGGGTACCAACACCGGGGAGCTGTTTTTT. Its protein product is CAIMLAGGTNTGELFF.

The chain recombines TRBV4-3 with TRBJ1-1; TRBD1 might be the D (5 bases). Trimming left V 3 bases short and J 1 base short, with 12 bases between. Germline loops: CDR1 LGHNA, CDR2 YSLEER. This CDR3 is 15 amino acids long. This CDR3 is CASSQDGTGNTEAFF. CDR3 in DNA: TGCGCCAGCAGCCAGGATGGGACGGGGAACACTGAAGCTTTCTTT.

This rearrangement joins TRBV6-1 to TRBJ2-3, with TRBD2 matching over 10 bases. Losses at the gene ends were 8 bases for V and 5 bases for J; bases not matched to a gene: 7. This CDR3 is 14 amino acids long. Germline V lookup: CDR1 MNHNS, CDR2 SASEGT. For the CDR3, the DNA is TGTGCCAGCCGAGCGGTAGCGGGAGGAGATACGCAGTATTTT. Translated: CASRAVAGGDTQYF.

This clone turned up a few times. CDR3 amino acids: CASSFQRGQDDEQFF. The CDR3, as DNA: TGTGCCAGCAGCTTCCAGAGGGGTCAGGACGATGAGCAGTTCTTC. This chain uses TRBV7-2 with TRBJ2-1, with D perhaps TRBD1 or TRBD2 (5 bases each). The CDR3 contains 15 residues. CDR1 and CDR2 from the germline V gene are SGHTA and FQGNSA. V lost 3 bases and J 8 bases, leaving 17 bases between the germline ends.

This clone came up many times. The rearrangement uses TRBV9 and TRBJ2-1; possibly TRBD2 for D (5 bases). The ends were cut back, 0 bases at V and 2 bases at J, with 12 bases in the middle. Germline loops: CDR1 SGDLS, CDR2 YYNGEE. The CDR3 loop spans 16 amino acids. The CDR3 loop reads CASSVAITRTYNEQFF. For the CDR3, the DNA is TGTGCCAGCAGCGTAGCTATAACTAGGACCTACAATGAGCAGTTCTTC.

In its sample, this clone was seen a few times. The J gene is TRBJ2-5, the V gene TRBV7-2; D may be TRBD1 (6 bases). The CDR3 extends over 13 amino acids. Germline-derived CDR1 and CDR2 are SGHTA and FQGNSA. Trimming took 5 bases from V and 1 from J, leaving 8 bases between them. The CDR3 nucleotides are TGTGCCAGCAGCGAACAGGGCCAAGAGACCCAGTACTTC. Protein product: CASSEQGQETQYF.